This T cell receptor beta chain was recorded in a study of T cells after yellow fever vaccination. Regarding the study as a whole: Clonotypes shared by both compartments, CD4 and CD8, made up a small share.

TCRdb used MiXCR to reprocess the 5' RACE reads, holding one entry per CDR3 protein. Altogether about 340,000 distinct CDR3 sequences are present, roughly an eighth being singletons, with the ten largest covering roughly 3.1%. From germline, CDR1 is SGHTA and CDR2 FQGNSA. Trimming removed 5 bases from V and 5 bases from J, with 21 bases in between. The CDR3 extends over 16 amino acids. Of note for this clonotype: Its antigen remains unknown.

This chain connects TRBV7-2 to TRBJ2-5; D is possibly TRBD1 (6 bases). The sequence came from a man younger than 30 who received the YFV17D yellow fever vaccine. The sequencing here drew on CD4+ T cells sorted from PBMCs, taken 15 days after the yellow fever booster vaccination. The CDR3: CASSHSIRGGSETQYF. The CDR3 DNA reads as TGTGCCAGCAGCCATTCAATCAGGGGCGGCTCGGAGACCCAGTACTTC.